This TCR beta chain is from a study of long-term antiretroviral therapy in people with HIV. Study results and limitations: Dominant in the repertoire at all time points were clones expanded before ART. Compared with controls, HIV repertoires showed narrower CDR3 length ranges.

Samples were assayed with immunoSEQ v3.0 at survey level. The method was immunoSEQ multiplex PCR; TCRdb's version includes in-frame clones alone and lacks a portion of them. Of 15,000 or so clones listed, 78% are singletons. V dropped 2 bases and J dropped 5 bases, with 13 bases sitting between them. CDR1 KGHSH and CDR2 LQKENI come from the germline V gene. CDR3 length: 14 amino acids. Concerning this clone itself: Its antigen is unknown.

Per individual, the PBMC samples numbered at least one pre-ART and at least two post-ART. Before DNA extraction, about 1-11 million cryopreserved PBMC were held in the samples. This specimen was unsorted PBMCs, taken 3.2 years after starting antiretroviral therapy. The TCR was taken from a woman in her thirties or forties with HIV. The J gene is TRBJ2-7, the V gene TRBV18; weak D call: TRBD2 (6 bases). CDR3 DNA: TGTGCCAGCTCACCAGGGGCGGGGATCAACGAGCAGTACTTC. Translating gives CASSPGAGINEQYF.